The clone carrying this TCR beta chain was recorded a few times. Antigen specificity is unknown. The data are from a study of EBV T-cell therapy then PD-1 blockade in nasopharyngeal carcinoma. Trimming stripped 6 bases from V and 2 bases from J, with 16 bases between. Germline loops: CDR1 MNHEY, CDR2 SVGEGT. The CDR3 contains 16 residues. Treatment indicated: AdE1-LMPpoly-expanded autologous EBV-specific T-cell therapy followed by anti-PD-1 nivolumab. Assay: immunoSEQ multiplex PCR; the TCRdb copy retains only in-frame clones and omits some. The sample carries about 20,000 clones, 82% recorded once. Specimen: CD8+ T cells from blood, collected at day -245 from a patient whose treatment included autologous EBV-specific T cells and nivolumab. This TCR was sampled from a man between 40 and 49 years old with nasopharyngeal carcinoma. V and J are TRBV6-2 or TRBV6-3 and TRBJ2-2; D possibly matches TRBD1 or TRBD2 (5 bases each). For the CDR3, the DNA is TGTGCCAGCAGCCCTGGGACGGCACAAAACACCGGGGAGCTGTTTTTT. Residues: CASSPGTAQNTGELFF.